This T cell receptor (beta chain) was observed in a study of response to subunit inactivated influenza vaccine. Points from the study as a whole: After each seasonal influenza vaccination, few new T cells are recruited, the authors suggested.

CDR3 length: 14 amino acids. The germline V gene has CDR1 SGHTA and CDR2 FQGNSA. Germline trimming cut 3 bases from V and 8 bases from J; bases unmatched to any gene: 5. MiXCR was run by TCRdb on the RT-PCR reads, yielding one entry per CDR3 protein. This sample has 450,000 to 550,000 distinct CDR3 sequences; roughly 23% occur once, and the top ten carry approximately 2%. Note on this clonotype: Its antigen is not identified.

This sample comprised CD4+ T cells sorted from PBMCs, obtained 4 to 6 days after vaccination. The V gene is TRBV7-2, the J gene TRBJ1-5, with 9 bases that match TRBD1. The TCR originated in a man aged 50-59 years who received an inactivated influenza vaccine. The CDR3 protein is CASSFTGGTEPQHF. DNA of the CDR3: TGTGCCAGCAGCTTCACAGGGGGCACAGAGCCCCAGCATTTT.